The subject of this entry is one TCR beta chain. The antigen is undetermined. One end of the junction is discordant with germline, which a read error may explain. Built from TCR beta cDNA, the libraries had unique molecular identifiers in them. TCRdb fed the PCR reads into MiXCR, producing one record per CDR3 protein. The sample carries 750,000 to 900,000 distinct CDR3 sequences, around 46% recorded once. This sample is part of a study of post-analysis software for immune sequencing data. Across the whole study: The disease courses covered relapsing-remitting, secondary progressive and progressive-relapsing multiple sclerosis. Findings and caveats of the study: Elevated frequency relative to controls characterized 4 or 5 TRBV segments in patients, TRBV5-6, TRBV5-1 and TRBV20-1 among them.

This CDR3 contains 15 residues. Germline CDR1 is SGHTA and CDR2 is FQGNSA. The J gene is TRBJ2-1, the V gene TRBV7-2, with 10 bases identical to TRBD2. This clonotype was obtained from a girl aged 10 to 17 with multiple sclerosis. Sequenced material: blood. The DNA of the CDR3 is TGTGCCGGCAGCTTAGGTGGACTAGCGGTGAATGAGCAGTTCTTC. Translated: CAGSLGGLAVNEQFF.